The clone carrying this T cell receptor (beta chain) was counted only a few times. The V gene's germline CDR1 is LNHDA and CDR2 SQIVND (reference sequence). The V end was cut by 7 bases, the J end by 6 bases, with 16 bases between. The CDR3 consists of 13 residues. TCRdb's copy holds only in-frame clones and misses some; the assay was immunoSEQ multiplex PCR. The table records 4,000 or so clones, approximately 67% of them present only once. Treatment given: preoperative locoregional IRX-2 cytokine immunotherapy. Samples came from a phase Ib trial of preoperative locoregional IRX-2 cytokine immunotherapy. The data derive from a study of preoperative IRX-2 immunotherapy in early breast cancer.

The sequencing used tumor tissue, collected after IRX-2 immunotherapy. The origin of this receptor is a human donor with breast cancer. This chain links TRBV19 with TRBJ2-7; the D gene could be TRBD1 or TRBD2 (5 bases each). The CDR3: CASTGAMAGEQYF. The CDR3, as DNA: TGTGCCAGTACCGGGGCGATGGCCGGCGAGCAGTACTTC.